The entry below describes one TCR beta chain. This entry is derived from a study of technical replicates of blood from a few donors. Profiling relied on immunoSEQ multiplex PCR, and the TCRdb table lists in-frame clones only, not all of them. Among about 85,000 clones listed, about 94% were seen once. CDR1 is SNHLY, CDR2 FYNNEI, per germline. V lost 6 bases, J lost 5 bases, and 7 bases stayed unmatched. The CDR3 covers 14 residues. The rearrangement joins TRBV2 to TRBJ2-5; TRBD1 agrees at 9 bases. This sequence originates from a human donor in good health. Sequenced material: T cells isolated from PBMCs. The CDR3 here is CASSGTGGGETQYF. Written as DNA, the CDR3 is TGTGCCAGCAGCGGAACAGGGGGCGGGGAGACCCAGTACTTC.